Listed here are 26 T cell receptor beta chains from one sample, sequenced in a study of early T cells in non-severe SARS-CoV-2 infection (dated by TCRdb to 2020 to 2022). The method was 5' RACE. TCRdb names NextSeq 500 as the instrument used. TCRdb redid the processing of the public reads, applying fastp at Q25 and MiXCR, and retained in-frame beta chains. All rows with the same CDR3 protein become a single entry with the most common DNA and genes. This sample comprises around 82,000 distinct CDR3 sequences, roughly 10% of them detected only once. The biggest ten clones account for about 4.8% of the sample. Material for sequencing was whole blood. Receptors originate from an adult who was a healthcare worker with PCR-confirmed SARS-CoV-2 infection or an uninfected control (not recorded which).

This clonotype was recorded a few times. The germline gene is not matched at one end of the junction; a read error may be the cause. CDR3 loop: CASSHRDRNPDF. DNA for the CDR3: TGTGCCAGCAGCCACCGGGACAGGAATCCCGACTTC. The V call is TRBV14, the J call TRBJ2-7, with 8 nucleotides matching TRBD1. CDR1 and CDR2 from the germline V gene are SGHDN and FVKESK. The CDR3 runs to 12 residues. The whole variable domain, filled in from reference TRBV14 and TRBJ2-7, reads EAGVTQFPSHSVIEKGQTVTLRCDPISGHDNLYWYRRVMGKEIKFLLHFVKESKQDESGMPNNRFLAERTGGTYSTLKVQPAELEDSGVYFCASSHRDRNPDFGPGTRLTVT.

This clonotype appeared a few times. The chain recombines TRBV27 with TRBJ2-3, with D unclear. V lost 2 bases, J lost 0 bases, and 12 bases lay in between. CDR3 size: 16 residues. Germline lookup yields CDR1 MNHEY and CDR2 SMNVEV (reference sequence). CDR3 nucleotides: TGTGCCAGCAGTTTAAATAGCCGAGCTAGCACAGATACGCAGTATTTT. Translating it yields CASSLNSRASTDTQYF.

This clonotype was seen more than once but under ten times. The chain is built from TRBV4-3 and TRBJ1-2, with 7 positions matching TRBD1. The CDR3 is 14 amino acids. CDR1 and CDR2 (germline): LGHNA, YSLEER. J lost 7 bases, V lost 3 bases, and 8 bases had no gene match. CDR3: CASSQTGLARGYTF. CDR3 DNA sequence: TGCGCCAGCAGCCAGACAGGGTTGGCTCGTGGCTACACCTTC.

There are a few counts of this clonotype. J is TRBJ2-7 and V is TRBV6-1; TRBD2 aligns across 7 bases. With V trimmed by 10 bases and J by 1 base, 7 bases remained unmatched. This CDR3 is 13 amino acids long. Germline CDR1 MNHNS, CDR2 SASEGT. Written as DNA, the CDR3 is TGTGCCACTAGCTCCGGGGGGTCCTACGAGCAGTACTTC. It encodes CATSSGGSYEQYF.

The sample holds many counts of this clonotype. This CDR3 is CASSQDGEAYQPQHF. As DNA, the CDR3 is TGTGCCAGCAGCCAAGATGGAGAGGCCTATCAGCCCCAGCATTTT. The chain joins TRBV4-2 to TRBJ1-5; D ambiguous. The CDR3 has 15 residues. The V end was cut by 0 bases, the J end by 5 bases, with 11 bases between. CDR1 is LGHNA, CDR2 YNFKEQ, per germline.

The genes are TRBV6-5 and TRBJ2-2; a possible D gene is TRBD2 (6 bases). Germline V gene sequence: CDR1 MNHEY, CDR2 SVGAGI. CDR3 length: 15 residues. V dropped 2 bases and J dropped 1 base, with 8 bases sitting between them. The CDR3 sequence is CASSYGTVNTGELFF. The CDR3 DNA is TGTGCCAGCAGTTACGGGACTGTGAACACCGGGGAGCTGTTTTTT.

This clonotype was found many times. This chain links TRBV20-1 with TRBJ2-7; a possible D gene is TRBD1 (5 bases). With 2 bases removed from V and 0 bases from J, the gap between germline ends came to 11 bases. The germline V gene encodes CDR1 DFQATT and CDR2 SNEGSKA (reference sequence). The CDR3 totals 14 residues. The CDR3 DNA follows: TGCAGTGCTAGACCTACGGACAACTCCTACGAGCAGTACTTC. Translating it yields CSARPTDNSYEQYF.

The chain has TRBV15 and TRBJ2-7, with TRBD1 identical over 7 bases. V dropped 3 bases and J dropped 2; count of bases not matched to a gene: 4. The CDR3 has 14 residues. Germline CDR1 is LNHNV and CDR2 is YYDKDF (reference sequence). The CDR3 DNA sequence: TGTGCCACCAGCAGCGGGACAGTTGCCTACGAGCAGTACTTC. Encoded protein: CATSSGTVAYEQYF.

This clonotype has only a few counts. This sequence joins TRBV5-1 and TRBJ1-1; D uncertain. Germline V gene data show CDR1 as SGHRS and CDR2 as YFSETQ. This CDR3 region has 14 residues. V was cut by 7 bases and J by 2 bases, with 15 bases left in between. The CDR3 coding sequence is TGCGCCAGCGTCCCCCCGGGGTCTAACACTGAAGCTTTCTTT. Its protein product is CASVPPGSNTEAFF.

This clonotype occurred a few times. CDR3 nucleotides: TGCGCCAGCAGCCAAAAACGTCAGGGGTCTTCCCTCGAGCAGTACTTC. The encoded protein is CASSQKRQGSSLEQYF. The chain combines TRBV5-1 with TRBJ2-7, with D perhaps TRBD1 (6 bases). V was trimmed by 4 bases and J by 6 bases, leaving 23 bases between them. The CDR3 contains 16 residues. Germline lookup yields CDR1 SGHRS and CDR2 YFSETQ. The entire variable domain, with the rest obtained from reference TRBV5-1 and TRBJ2-7, is as follows: KAGVTQTPRYLIKTRGQQVTLSCSPISGHRSVSWYQQTPGQGLQFLFEYFSETQRNKGNFPGRFSGRQFSNSRSEMNVSTLELGDSALYLCASSQKRQGSSLEQYFGPGTRLTVT.

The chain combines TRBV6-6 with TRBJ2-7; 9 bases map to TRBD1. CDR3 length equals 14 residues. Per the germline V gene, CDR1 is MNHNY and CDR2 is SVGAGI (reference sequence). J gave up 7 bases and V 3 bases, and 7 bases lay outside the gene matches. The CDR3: CASSYWGQGGEQYF. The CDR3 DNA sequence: TGTGCCAGCAGTTATTGGGGACAGGGAGGGGAGCAGTACTTC.

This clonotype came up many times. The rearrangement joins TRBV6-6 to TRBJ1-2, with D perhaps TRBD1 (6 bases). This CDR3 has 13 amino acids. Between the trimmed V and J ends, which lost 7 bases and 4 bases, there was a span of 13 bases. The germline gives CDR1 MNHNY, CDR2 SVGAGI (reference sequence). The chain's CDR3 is CASIRGDIYGYTF. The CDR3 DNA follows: TGTGCCAGCATCCGAGGGGACATCTATGGCTACACCTTC.

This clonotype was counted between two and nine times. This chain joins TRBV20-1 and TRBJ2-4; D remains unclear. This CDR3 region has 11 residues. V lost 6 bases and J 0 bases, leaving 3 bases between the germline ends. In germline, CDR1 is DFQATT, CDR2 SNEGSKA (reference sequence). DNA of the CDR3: TGCAGTGCGCTAGCCAAAAACATTCAGTACTTC. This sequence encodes CSALAKNIQYF.

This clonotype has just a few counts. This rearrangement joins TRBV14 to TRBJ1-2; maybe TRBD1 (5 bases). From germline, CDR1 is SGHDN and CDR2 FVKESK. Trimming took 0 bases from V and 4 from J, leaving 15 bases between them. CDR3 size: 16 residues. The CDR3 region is CASSQEQRGRSYGYTF. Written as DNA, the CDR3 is TGTGCCAGCAGCCAAGAACAGCGGGGCCGAAGCTATGGCTACACCTTC. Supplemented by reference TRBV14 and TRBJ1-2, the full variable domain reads EAGVTQFPSHSVIEKGQTVTLRCDPISGHDNLYWYRRVMGKEIKFLLHFVKESKQDESGMPNNRFLAERTGGTYSTLKVQPAELEDSGVYFCASSQEQRGRSYGYTFGSGTRLTVV.

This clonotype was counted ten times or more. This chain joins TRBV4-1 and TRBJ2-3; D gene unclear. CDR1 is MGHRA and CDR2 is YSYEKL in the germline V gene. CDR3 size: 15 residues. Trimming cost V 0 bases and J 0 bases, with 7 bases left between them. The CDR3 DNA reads TGCGCCAGCAGCCAAGAGAAGGGAAGCACAGATACGCAGTATTTT. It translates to CASSQEKGSTDTQYF.

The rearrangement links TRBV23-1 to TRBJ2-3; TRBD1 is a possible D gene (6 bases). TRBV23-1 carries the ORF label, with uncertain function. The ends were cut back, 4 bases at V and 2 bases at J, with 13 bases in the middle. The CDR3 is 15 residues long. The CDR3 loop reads CASSRSGQNTDTQYF. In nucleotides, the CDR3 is TGCGCCAGCAGTCGATCCGGACAGAACACAGATACGCAGTATTTT.

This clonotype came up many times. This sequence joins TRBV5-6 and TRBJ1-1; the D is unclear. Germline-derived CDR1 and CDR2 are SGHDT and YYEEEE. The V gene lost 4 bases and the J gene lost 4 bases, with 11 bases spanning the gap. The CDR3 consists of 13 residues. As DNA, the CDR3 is TGTGCCAGCAGCCCTTTTGTTAGCACTGAAGCTTTCTTT. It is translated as CASSPFVSTEAFF.

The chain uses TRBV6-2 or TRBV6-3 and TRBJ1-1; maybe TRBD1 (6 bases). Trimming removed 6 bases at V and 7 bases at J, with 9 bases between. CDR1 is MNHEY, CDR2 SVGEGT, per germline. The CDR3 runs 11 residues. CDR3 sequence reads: CASSRQVEAFF. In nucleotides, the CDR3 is TGTGCCAGCAGCCGACAGGTTGAAGCTTTCTTT.

Here the CDR3 reads CASSQDYGYEQYF. The CDR3 coding sequence is TGCGCCAGCAGCCAAGATTACGGATACGAGCAGTACTTC. The chain joins TRBV4-3 to TRBJ2-7, with D unresolved. Per germline, CDR1 LGHNA and CDR2 YSLEER. The V gene lost 0 bases and the J gene lost 4 bases, with 7 bases spanning the gap. The length of the CDR3 is 13 residues.

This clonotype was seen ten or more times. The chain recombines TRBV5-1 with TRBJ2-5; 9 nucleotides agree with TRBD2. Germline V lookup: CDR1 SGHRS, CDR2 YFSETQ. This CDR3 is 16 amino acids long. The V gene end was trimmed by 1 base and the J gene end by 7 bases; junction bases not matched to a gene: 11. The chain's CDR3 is CASSLRPSGVVWTQYF. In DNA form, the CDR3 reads TGCGCCAGCAGCTTGAGGCCTAGCGGGGTGGTATGGACCCAGTACTTC. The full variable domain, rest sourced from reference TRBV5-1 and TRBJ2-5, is KAGVTQTPRYLIKTRGQQVTLSCSPISGHRSVSWYQQTPGQGLQFLFEYFSETQRNKGNFPGRFSGRQFSNSRSEMNVSTLELGDSALYLCASSLRPSGVVWTQYFGPGTRLLVL.

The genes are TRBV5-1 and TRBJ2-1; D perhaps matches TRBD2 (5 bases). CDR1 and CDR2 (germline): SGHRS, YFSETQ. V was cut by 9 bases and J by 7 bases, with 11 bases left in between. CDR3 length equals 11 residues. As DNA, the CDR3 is TGCGCCACCCAAGAGGGTAATGAGCAGTTCTTC. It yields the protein CATQEGNEQFF. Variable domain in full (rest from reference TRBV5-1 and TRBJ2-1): KAGVTQTPRYLIKTRGQQVTLSCSPISGHRSVSWYQQTPGQGLQFLFEYFSETQRNKGNFPGRFSGRQFSNSRSEMNVSTLELGDSALYLCATQEGNEQFFGPGTRLTVL.

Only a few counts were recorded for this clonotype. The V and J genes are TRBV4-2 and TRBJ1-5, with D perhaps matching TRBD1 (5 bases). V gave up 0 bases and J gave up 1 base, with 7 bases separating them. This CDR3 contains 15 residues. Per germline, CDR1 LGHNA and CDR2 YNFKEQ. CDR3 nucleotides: TGTGCCAGCAGCCAAGAAGGGGAGAGCAATCAGCCCCAGCATTTT. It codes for CASSQEGESNQPQHF.

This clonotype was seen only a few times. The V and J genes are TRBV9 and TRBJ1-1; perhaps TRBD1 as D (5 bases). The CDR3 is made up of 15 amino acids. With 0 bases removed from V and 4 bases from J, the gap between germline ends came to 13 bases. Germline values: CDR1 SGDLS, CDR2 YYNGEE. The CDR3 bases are TGTGCCAGCAGCGTAGCCCCCGGGGGAGGCACTGAAGCTTTCTTT. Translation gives CASSVAPGGGTEAFF.

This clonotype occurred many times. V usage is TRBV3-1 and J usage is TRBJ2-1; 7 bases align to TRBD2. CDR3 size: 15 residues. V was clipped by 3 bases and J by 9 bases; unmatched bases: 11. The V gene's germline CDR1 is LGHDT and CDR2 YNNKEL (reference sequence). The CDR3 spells CASSHGPSGSGEQFF. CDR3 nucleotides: TGTGCCAGCAGCCACGGCCCTAGCGGATCAGGTGAGCAGTTCTTC.

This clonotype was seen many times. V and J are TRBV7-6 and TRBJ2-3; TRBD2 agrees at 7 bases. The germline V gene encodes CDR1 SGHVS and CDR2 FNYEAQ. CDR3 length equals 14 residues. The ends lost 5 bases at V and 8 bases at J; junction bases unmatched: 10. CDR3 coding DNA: TGTGCCAGCAGCGTGGCTAGCGGCCTCAGTACGCAGTATTTT. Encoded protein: CASSVASGLSTQYF.

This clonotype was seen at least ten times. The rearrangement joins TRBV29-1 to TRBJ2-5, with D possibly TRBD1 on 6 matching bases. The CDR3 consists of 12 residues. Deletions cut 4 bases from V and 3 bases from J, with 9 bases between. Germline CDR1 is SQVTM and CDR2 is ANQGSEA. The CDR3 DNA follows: TGCAGCGTTGTAGAGGGGGAAGAGACCCAGTACTTC. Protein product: CSVVEGEETQYF.